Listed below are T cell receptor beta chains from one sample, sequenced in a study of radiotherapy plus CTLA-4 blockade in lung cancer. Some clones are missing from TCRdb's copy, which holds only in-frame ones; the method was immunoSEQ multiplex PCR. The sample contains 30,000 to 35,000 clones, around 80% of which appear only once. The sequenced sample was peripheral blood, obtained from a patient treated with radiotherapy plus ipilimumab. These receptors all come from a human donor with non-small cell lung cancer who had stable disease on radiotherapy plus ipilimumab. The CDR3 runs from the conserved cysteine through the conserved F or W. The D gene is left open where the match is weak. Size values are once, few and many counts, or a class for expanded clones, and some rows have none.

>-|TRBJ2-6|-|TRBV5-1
CASSSLSSGANVLTF
TGCGCCAGCAGCTCTCTTTCCTCTGGGGCCAACGTCCTGACTTTC
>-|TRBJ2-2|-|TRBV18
CASSPGTGGGELFF
TGTGCCAGCTCACCGGGTACAGGAGGCGGGGAGCTGTTTTTT
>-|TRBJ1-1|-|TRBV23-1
CASSQAGGANTEAFF
TGCGCCAGCAGTCAAGCAGGCGGAGCGAACACTGAAGCTTTCTTT
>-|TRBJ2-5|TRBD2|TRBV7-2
CASSLVVAGQETQYF
TGTGCCAGCAGCTTAGTGGTAGCGGGTCAAGAGACCCAGTACTTC
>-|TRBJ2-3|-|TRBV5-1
CASSLEGRLRTDTQYF
TGCGCCAGCAGCTTGGAGGGTAGGTTACGCACAGATACGCAGTATTTT
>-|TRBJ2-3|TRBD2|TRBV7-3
CASSFSGGSTDTQYF
TGTGCCAGCAGCTTTAGCGGGGGAAGCACAGATACGCAGTATTTT
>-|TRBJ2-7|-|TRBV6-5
CASSLPGIGEQYF
TGTGCCAGCAGTCTGCCAGGGATCGGCGAGCAGTACTTC
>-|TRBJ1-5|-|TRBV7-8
CASSDPQHF
TGTGCCAGCTCCGATCCCCAGCATTTT
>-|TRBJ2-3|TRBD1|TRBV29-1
CSGGTALSTDTQYF
TGCAGCGGGGGGACAGCACTCAGCACAGATACGCAGTATTTT
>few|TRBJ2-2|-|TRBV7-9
CASSHNTAGTGELFF
TGTGCCAGCAGCCATAACACCGCGGGTACCGGGGAGCTGTTTTTT
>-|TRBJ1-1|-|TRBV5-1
CASSQATNTEAFF
TGCGCCAGCTCCCAGGCAACAAACACTGAAGCTTTCTTT
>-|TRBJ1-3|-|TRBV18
CASSPDGFSGNTIYF
TGTGCCAGCTCCCCAGACGGGTTCTCTGGAAACACCATATATTTT
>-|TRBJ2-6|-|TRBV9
CASSVDEGLGSGANVLTF
TGTGCCAGCAGCGTAGATGAGGGGTTGGGGTCTGGGGCCAACGTCCTGACTTTC
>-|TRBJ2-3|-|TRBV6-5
CASSYSVFTDTQYF
TGTGCCAGCAGTTACTCGGTATTTACAGATACGCAGTATTTT
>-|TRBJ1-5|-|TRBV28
CASSYRVAQHF
TGTGCCAGCAGTTACAGGGTGGCCCAGCATTTT
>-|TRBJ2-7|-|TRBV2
CASSVAAYEQYF
TGTGCCAGCAGTGTCGCAGCCTACGAGCAGTACTTC
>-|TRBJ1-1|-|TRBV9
CASSVGLTSAEAFF
TGTGCCAGCAGCGTAGGTTTAACTTCCGCTGAAGCTTTCTTT
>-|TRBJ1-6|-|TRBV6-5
CASRQVSYNSPLHF
TGTGCCAGCAGACAGGTCTCCTATAATTCACCCCTCCACTTT
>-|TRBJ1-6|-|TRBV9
CASTPGGDSPLHF
TGTGCCAGCACCCCCGGGGGAGACTCACCCCTCCACTTT
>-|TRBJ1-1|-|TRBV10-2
CASSLRPRDTEAFF
TGCGCCAGCAGCCTCCGGCCCAGGGACACTGAAGCTTTCTTT
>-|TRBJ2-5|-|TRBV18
CASSPETRQETQYF
TGTGCCAGCTCACCCGAGACTAGGCAAGAGACCCAGTACTTC
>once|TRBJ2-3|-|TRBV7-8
CASMGGQPTDTQYF
TGTGCCAGCATGGGGGGACAGCCCACAGATACGCAGTATTTT
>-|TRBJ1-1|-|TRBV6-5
CASSTPVVGVAFF
TGTGCCAGCAGTACCCCCGTCGTAGGGGTGGCTTTCTTT
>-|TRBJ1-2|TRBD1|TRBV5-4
CASSPLGQAGYGYTF
TGTGCCAGCAGCCCCCTGGGACAGGCGGGCTATGGCTACACCTTC
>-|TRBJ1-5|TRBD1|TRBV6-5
CASSPTPGQNQPQHF
TGTGCCAGCAGTCCTACTCCGGGACAGAATCAGCCCCAGCATTTT
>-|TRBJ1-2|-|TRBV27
CASSRGRTEGGYTF
TGTGCCAGCAGTCGCGGACGAACCGAGGGTGGCTACACCTTC
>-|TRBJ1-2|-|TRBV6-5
CASTLGTGSGGYTF
TGTGCCAGCACCCTGGGTACCGGTTCGGGAGGCTACACCTTC
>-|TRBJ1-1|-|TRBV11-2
CASSLYEGGTEAFF
TGTGCCAGCAGCCTCTACGAAGGGGGGACTGAAGCTTTCTTT
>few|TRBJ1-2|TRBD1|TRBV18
CASSPGTGAYGYTF
TGTGCCAGCTCACCGGGGACAGGGGCTTATGGCTACACCTTC
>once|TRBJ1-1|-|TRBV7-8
CASSGTDRPNTEAFF
TGTGCCAGCAGCGGAACAGACAGGCCGAACACTGAAGCTTTCTTT